This T cell receptor (beta chain) was observed in a study of siplizumab effects on memory and regulatory T cells. Only a few counts were recorded for this clone. CDR1 is MNHNS, CDR2 SASEGT, per germline. The CDR3 totals 14 residues. Between the trimmed V and J ends, which lost 5 bases and 4 bases, there was a span of 12 bases. Profiling relied on immunoSEQ multiplex PCR, and the TCRdb table lists in-frame clones only, not all of them. The table records about 110,000 clones, 80% to 95% of them present only once. The chain has TRBV6-1 and TRBJ1-5; D is perhaps TRBD1 (5 bases). This sequence originates from a human donor in good health. Sequences were obtained from CD4+ T cells sorted from blood. The CDR3 DNA reads TGTGCCAGCAGTAGTACAGGAGAGAATCAGCCCCAGCATTTT. This sequence encodes CASSSTGENQPQHF.